These 24 T cell receptor beta chains were all obtained from the same sample, sequenced in a study of blood T cell repertoires in COVID-19. The repertoire was sequenced with immunoSEQ multiplex PCR; TCRdb's copy has only in-frame clones and lacks some. Of just over 300,000 clones listed, over 75% are singletons. The sample comprised PBMCs or T cells enriched from blood (not recorded which). Every receptor here comes from a middle-aged woman who had recovered from COVID-19.

The chain combines TRBV29-1 with TRBJ2-1, with unresolved D. Trimming pared 8 bases from V and 1 base from J, leaving 15 bases between. The length of the CDR3 is 14 residues. Germline values: CDR1 SQVTM, CDR2 ANQGSEA. Here the CDR3 reads CSHRSPSSYNEQFF. The CDR3 nucleotides are TGCAGCCACCGGTCCCCTTCATCCTACAATGAGCAGTTCTTC.

This clone has only one observation. The rearrangement links TRBV11-3 to TRBJ2-1; no reliable D call. Germline-derived CDR1 and CDR2 are SGHNT and YENEEA. This CDR3 spans 12 amino acids. Trimming removed 7 bases from V and 4 bases from J, with 8 bases in between. The CDR3 spells CASINGYNEQFF. The CDR3 nucleotides are TGTGCCAGCATCAACGGGTACAATGAGCAGTTCTTC.

The rearrangement uses TRBV19 and TRBJ2-7; perhaps TRBD2 as D (6 bases). Germline lookup yields CDR1 LNHDA and CDR2 SQIVND (reference sequence). With 5 bases removed from V and 4 bases from J, the gap between germline ends came to 15 bases. The CDR3 length is 14 residues. Written as DNA, the CDR3 is TGTGCCAGTAGTTTTCAGGGAGGTTCATACGAGCAGTACTTC. This gives the protein CASSFQGGSYEQYF.

This chain connects TRBV21-1 to TRBJ2-5; the DNA was not used to check the table's D call, TRBD1. TRBV21-1 is assigned pseudogene status. The CDR3 contains 16 residues. As DNA, the CDR3 is TGTGCCAGCACCAACCCGCCGCCGGACAGGGTAAGGACCCAGTACTTC. It translates to CASTNPPPDRVRTQYF.

The CDR3 DNA reads as TGTGCCATCAGGGACAGGGTTAGCCACGAGCAGTACTTC. Protein: CAIRDRVSHEQYF. The rearrangement uses TRBV10-3 and TRBJ2-7, with TRBD1 identical over 8 bases. The CDR3 is 13 residues long. V dropped 6 bases and J dropped 5; count of bases not matched to a gene: 6. CDR1 and CDR2 from the germline V gene are ENHRY and SYGVKD.

J is TRBJ1-3 and V is TRBV7-6, with 8 bases lining up with TRBD1. The V segment lost 5 bases and the J segment 0 bases; nucleotides outside the gene matches: 6. The V gene's germline CDR1 is SGHVS and CDR2 FNYEAQ. CDR3 length: 16 amino acids. The CDR3: CASSQGAGISGNTIYF. The CDR3 DNA is TGTGCCAGCAGCCAGGGGGCCGGAATCTCTGGAAACACCATATATTTT.

V gene TRBV2 combines with J gene TRBJ1-1; D unresolved. V lost 0 bases, J lost 0 bases, and 8 bases lay in between. The germline V gene has CDR1 SNHLY and CDR2 FYNNEI. The CDR3 runs to 15 residues. The CDR3 DNA is TGTGCCAGCAGTGAAGCCAGTACGCTGAACACTGAAGCTTTCTTT. It translates to CASSEASTLNTEAFF.

V usage is TRBV3-1 (or the pseudogene TRBV3-2) and J usage is TRBJ1-3, with 7 nucleotides matching TRBD1. Germline V gives CDR1 LGHDT, CDR2 YNNKEL (reference sequence). V shed 5 bases and J 0 bases; nucleotides not matched to a gene: 7. The CDR3 runs to 16 residues. CDR3 in DNA: TGTGCCAGCAGCGCGACAGGGTTGCTCTCTGGAAACACCATATATTTT. Its protein product is CASSATGLLSGNTIYF.

The V gene is TRBV19, the J gene TRBJ1-5; D is possibly TRBD1 (5 bases). Trimming removed 6 bases at V and 0 bases at J, with 9 bases between. The germline V gene encodes CDR1 LNHDA and CDR2 SQIVND (reference sequence). The CDR3 totals 14 residues. This chain's CDR3 is CASREGPSNQPQHF. In DNA, the CDR3 is TGTGCCAGTAGGGAGGGGCCTAGCAATCAGCCCCAGCATTTT.

This clone was recorded at least ten times. The V gene is TRBV7-9, the J gene TRBJ1-2; perhaps TRBD1 as D (5 bases). V was trimmed by 1 base and J by 7 bases, leaving 10 bases between them. The germline V gene encodes CDR1 SEHNR and CDR2 FQNEAQ (reference sequence). This CDR3 comprises 13 residues. The DNA of the CDR3 is TGTGCCAGCAGCTTAGAGCAGGGCCTTGGCTACACCTTC. This translates into CASSLEQGLGYTF.

J is TRBJ1-5 and V is TRBV28; D possibly corresponds to TRBD1 (6 bases). Germline V lookup: CDR1 MDHEN, CDR2 SYDVKM. The CDR3 consists of 14 residues. Trimming removed 1 base at V and 7 bases at J, with 11 bases between. The DNA for the CDR3 is TGTGCCAGCAGTTTATTGGGGACATCCCAGCCCCAGCATTTT. Translation: CASSLLGTSQPQHF.

The chain is built from TRBV7-9 and TRBJ2-5; D ambiguous. V lost 3 bases to trimming and J lost 3 bases, with 2 bases between them. CDR1 and CDR2 (germline): SEHNR, FQNEAQ (reference sequence). The CDR3 consists of 11 residues. The CDR3 reads CASSFKETQYF. In nucleotides, the CDR3 is TGTGCCAGCAGCTTTAAAGAGACCCAGTACTTC.

The chain employs TRBV6-5 and TRBJ2-7; the D gene is possibly TRBD2 (5 bases). The CDR3 covers 13 residues. V was cut by 7 bases and J by 3 bases, with 13 bases left in between. Germline CDR1 and CDR2: MNHEY and SVGAGI. In nucleotides, the CDR3 is TGTGCCAGCAACATACGGAGGTTCTACGAGCAGTACTTC. This codes for CASNIRRFYEQYF.

The chain couples TRBV5-1 to TRBJ1-1; D unresolved. This CDR3 comprises 14 residues. The V end lost 0 bases, the J end lost 1 base, and 7 bases lay between the germline ends. Germline V gene data show CDR1 as SGHRS and CDR2 as YFSETQ. CDR3: CASSLDPGNTEAFF. The CDR3 DNA reads TGCGCCAGCAGCTTGGATCCCGGGAACACTGAAGCTTTCTTT.

This clone has only one observation. The J gene is TRBJ1-3, the V gene TRBV27, with TRBD1 matching over 8 bases. Per germline, CDR1 MNHEY and CDR2 SMNVEV (reference sequence). This CDR3 contains 13 residues. The ends lost 5 bases at V and 8 bases at J; junction bases unmatched: 5. The CDR3 bases are TGTGCCAGCAGTGCCACAGGGGGGCACACCATATATTTT. Its translation is CASSATGGHTIYF.

Only one count was recorded for this clone. The CDR3 here is CASTDQLAGANEQFF. CDR3 sequence (DNA): TGTGCCAGCACCGACCAGCTAGCGGGGGCAAATGAGCAGTTCTTC. V is TRBV2 and J is TRBJ2-1, with 10 bases fitting TRBD2. V lost 7 bases, J lost 7 bases, and 10 bases stayed unmatched. This CDR3 has 15 residues. CDR1 and CDR2 from the germline V gene are SNHLY and FYNNEI.

The chain has TRBV4-3 and TRBJ2-1; 7 bases fit TRBD2. V dropped 2 bases and J dropped 5; count of bases not matched to a gene: 3. The CDR3 has 14 residues. CDR1 and CDR2 (germline): LGHNA, YSLEER. CDR3 residues: CASSQQAGNNEQFF. DNA for the CDR3: TGCGCCAGCAGCCAACAAGCGGGGAACAATGAGCAGTTCTTC.

The V gene is TRBV30, the J gene TRBJ2-1; 12 bases map to TRBD2. V gave up 0 bases and J gave up 4 bases; unmatched junction bases: 7. The germline CDR1 and CDR2 sequences are GTSNPN and SVGIG (reference sequence). The CDR3 runs 17 residues. CDR3 amino acids: CAWSVRLAGDLYNEQFF. The CDR3 DNA reads TGTGCCTGGAGTGTTCGACTAGCGGGGGACCTATACAATGAGCAGTTCTTC.

This chain uses TRBV6-5 with TRBJ2-7; 7 nucleotides align to TRBD2. The germline V gene encodes CDR1 MNHEY and CDR2 SVGAGI. V gave up 2 bases and J gave up 1 base; unmatched junction bases: 5. The CDR3 has 15 residues. CDR3 sequence (DNA): TGTGCCAGCAGTTACGGCGCGGGGGTTTCCTACGAGCAGTACTTC. Translation: CASSYGAGVSYEQYF.

The chain joins TRBV11-3 to TRBJ1-1, with 11 bases that match TRBD1. Looked up from germline, CDR1 is SGHNT and CDR2 is YENEEA. There are 15 residues in the CDR3. After removal of 0 bases from V and 4 bases from J, the junction contained 1 base not matched to a gene. CDR3: CASSLEGTGGTEAFF. The CDR3 DNA is TGTGCCAGCAGCTTAGAGGGGACAGGGGGCACTGAAGCTTTCTTT.

The CDR3 DNA sequence: TGTGCCAGCAGTTCTGTTGGAGTGAACACTGAAGCTTTCTTT. It specifies CASSSVGVNTEAFF. This chain links TRBV27 with TRBJ1-1; D unresolved. The CDR3 covers 14 residues. V dropped 4 bases and J dropped 0 bases, with 9 bases sitting between them. Looked up from germline, CDR1 is MNHEY and CDR2 is SMNVEV (reference sequence).

In this sample, this clone turned up once. The V gene is TRBV11-3, the J gene TRBJ2-3, with 11 bases aligning to TRBD2. CDR3 length: 16 amino acids. J gave up 7 bases and V 1 base, and 7 bases lay outside the gene matches. Germline V lookup: CDR1 SGHNT, CDR2 YENEEA. In DNA, the CDR3 is TGTGCCAGCAGCTTAGGAACTAGCGGGAGAGGAAATACGCAGTATTTT. Its translation is CASSLGTSGRGNTQYF.

The chain joins TRBV5-1 to TRBJ2-1; TRBD2 matches at 8 bases. Per the germline V gene, CDR1 is SGHRS and CDR2 is YFSETQ. Germline trimming cut 1 base from V and 5 bases from J; bases unmatched to any gene: 5. The CDR3 is made up of 15 amino acids. The CDR3 is CASSLTSGNHNEQFF. In nucleotides, the CDR3 is TGCGCCAGCAGCTTGACTAGCGGAAATCACAATGAGCAGTTCTTC.

The V call is TRBV3-1 (or the pseudogene TRBV3-2), the J call TRBJ2-7, with 11 bases lining up with TRBD2. This CDR3 has 14 residues. Per germline, CDR1 LGHDT and CDR2 YNNKEL (reference sequence). V gave up 3 bases and J gave up 4 bases; unmatched junction bases: 2. The CDR3 coding sequence is TGTGCCAGCAGCCACAGGACTAGCGGGTACGAGCAGTACTTC. It codes for CASSHRTSGYEQYF.